This T cell receptor (beta chain) was captured by sequencing in a study of a mutant IDH1 vaccine in newly diagnosed glioma. On this clone: Its antigen is not known.

Time point meaning: week 11, during vaccination. Doses of 300 ug of mutant IDH1 20-mer peptide were given with topical imiquimod. This CDR3 has 14 amino acids. The germline V gene encodes CDR1 MNHEY and CDR2 SMNVEV (reference sequence). The ends were cut back, 5 bases at V and 9 bases at J, with 19 bases in the middle. The protocol was immunoSEQ multiplex PCR, while the TCRdb copy is restricted to in-frame clones and leaves out a portion. Here the sample spans fewer than 150,000 clones, about nine tenths being singletons. The TCR was taken from a woman between 45 and 65 years old with glioma. The sequenced sample was PBMCs, obtained from a glioma patient whose treatment included an IDH1 peptide vaccine. The chain links TRBV27 to TRBJ1-1; D possibly corresponds to TRBD1 (6 bases). CDR3 amino acids: CASSLYLNREQAFF. CDR3 sequence (DNA): TGTGCCAGCAGTCTATACCTCAACAGGGAGCAAGCTTTCTTT.